A selection of T cell receptor beta chains follows, all from one sample in a study of T cells in Graves' hyperthyroidism and ophthalmopathy. TCRdb recomputed calls from the multiplex PCR reads with MiXCR, one row per CDR3 protein. The sample contains 700,000 or so distinct CDR3 sequences, approximately 16% of which appear only once. Sequencing was done on a sample of blood. Receptor source: a young man with Graves' hyperthyroidism. The CDR3 runs from the conserved cysteine through the conserved F or W. The D gene is left open where the match is weak. Expanded clones get a size class; other rows say once, few or many, or leave the size out.

clone size,J gene,V gene,D gene,CDR3 protein,CDR3 DNA
NA,TRBJ2-2,TRBV6-5,NA,CASSYSAASRGTGELFF,TGTGCCAGCAGTTACTCGGCAGCTTCTCGAGGCACCGGGGAGCTGTTTTTT
NA,TRBJ2-3,TRBV28,NA,CASSESGVWTDTQYF,TGTGCCAGCAGTGAATCAGGGGTCTGGACAGATACGCAGTATTTT
few,TRBJ1-4,TRBV2,TRBD1,CASREQGAGEKLFF,TGTGCCAGCAGGGAACAGGGGGCGGGAGAAAAACTGTTTTTT
NA,TRBJ2-7,TRBV4-1,NA,CASSQDRAASSYEQYF,TGCGCCAGCAGCCAAGATAGGGCGGCATCCTCCTACGAGCAGTACTTC
many,TRBJ2-7,TRBV12-3/TRBV12-4,NA,CASSRTFSYEQYF,TGTGCCAGCAGTCGGACTTTCTCCTACGAGCAGTACTTC
NA,TRBJ2-2,TRBV6-1,NA,CAGSEGAHTGELFF,TGTGCCGGTTCGGAGGGGGCGCATACCGGGGAGCTGTTTTTT
NA,TRBJ2-2,TRBV9,NA,CASSVAGIMTGELFF,TGTGCCAGCAGCGTAGCTGGAATAATGACCGGGGAGCTGTTTTTT
NA,TRBJ2-2,TRBV5-5,TRBD2,CASSLRTSPNTGELFF,TGTGCCAGCAGCTTGAGGACTAGCCCCAACACCGGGGAGCTGTTTTTT
NA,TRBJ2-7,TRBV9,NA,CASSPRKEQYF,TGTGCCAGCAGCCCCCGGAAAGAGCAGTACTTC
many,TRBJ1-1,TRBV18,NA,CASSPTPGNTEAFF,TGTGCCAGCTCCCCGACACCGGGGAACACTGAAGCTTTCTTT
many,TRBJ2-5,TRBV12-3/TRBV12-4,TRBD2,CASSSRLASMETQYF,TGTGCCAGCAGTTCTCGACTAGCCTCCATGGAGACCCAGTACTTC